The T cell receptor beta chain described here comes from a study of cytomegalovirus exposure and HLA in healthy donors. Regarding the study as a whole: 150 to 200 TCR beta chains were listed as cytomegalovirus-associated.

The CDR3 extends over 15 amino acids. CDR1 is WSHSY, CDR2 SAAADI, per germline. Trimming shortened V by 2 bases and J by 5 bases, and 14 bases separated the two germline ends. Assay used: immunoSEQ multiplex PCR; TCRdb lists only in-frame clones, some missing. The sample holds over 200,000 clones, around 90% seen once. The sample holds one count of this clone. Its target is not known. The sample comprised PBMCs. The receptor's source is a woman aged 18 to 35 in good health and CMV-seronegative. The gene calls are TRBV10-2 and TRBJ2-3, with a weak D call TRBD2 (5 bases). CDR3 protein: CASSEPLGRRDTQYF. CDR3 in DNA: TGCGCCAGCAGTGAGCCCTTAGGGAGACGAGATACGCAGTATTTT.